What follows is one T cell receptor (beta chain) and its context. Its recognized antigen is unknown. No qualities accompany the bases; no much larger clone lies one base away. These data are taken from a study of blood T cell repertoires in COVID-19 (TCRdb year 2020). The study in broad terms: Samples from collaborators originated in the United States, Italy and Spain and spanned both the acute and convalescent phases of COVID-19. HLA class I and class II types, where available, came from metadata supplied by the sample provider rather than from assay-based typing. Samples were obtained from the ongoing ImmuneRACE study (first 160 participants) and from 950 to 1,500 subjects provided by 6 global collaborators. A freely available public database, intended as a resource for researchers studying the immune response to SARS-CoV-2, is where the repertoires were released. The dataset comprised deeply sampled blood TCRbeta repertoires from subjects exposed to, actively infected with, or recovered from COVID-19. The prospective study material was composed of cDNA or gDNA derived from T cells, B-cell-depleted T cells, or PBMCs. Sample metadata almost always included a de-identified subject ID, COVID-19 status, age in years and sex.

Samples from volunteer blood donors who had recovered from COVID-19 were contributed by a second Seattle source. Whole blood was collected in K2EDTA tubes by collaborating institutions according to the institutions' own protocols. Collaborator samples were shipped for TCRbeta analysis as frozen whole blood, isolated PBMCs, or DNA extracted from either sample type. On the study overall, not on this receptor specifically: The quantity of clinical and demographic metadata differed by source and by participant and was supplied without curation.

TCRbeta CDR3 regions were amplified from genomic DNA using the immunoSEQ Assay, a bias-controlled multiplex PCR. As for the authors' bioinformatics: Nucleated cell counts per sample were estimated from amplification of reference gene primers within the assay. To quantify the absolute abundance of each unique TCRbeta CDR3 rearrangement, sequence reads were collapsed and filtered. For each sample, productive Simpson clonality was calculated as the square root of Simpson's diversity index over productive rearrangements. What TCRdb holds here is the immuneACCESS table cut down to in-frame rearrangements. Part of the clones is not present; checked against another copy, under half of the missing clones reflect an unresolved V gene, and the others are unexplained. Clone size and the V and J calls come from that table; the DNA yielded D and trimming. Here the sample has some 240,000 clones; 87% occur a single time. The ten largest make up 7.2% of the sample.

Its CDR3 holds 13 amino acids, cysteine through phenylalanine. Just the 39-base CDR3 DNA is kept, in frame starting at base 1. The germline V gene specifies MNHEY as CDR1 and SVGAGI as CDR2. V and J are truncated by 9 bases and 0 bases respectively, leaving an intervening sequence of 11 bases. The sample taken for sequencing was peripheral blood. The chain is made from TRBV6-5 and TRBJ2-5; a confident D gene designation cannot be given. This clonotype was obtained from a man in his fifties or sixties who had recovered from COVID-19. CDR3 protein: CASTFQYQETQYF. The DNA sequence is as follows: TGTGCCAGTACCTTCCAGTACCAAGAGACCCAGTACTTC.